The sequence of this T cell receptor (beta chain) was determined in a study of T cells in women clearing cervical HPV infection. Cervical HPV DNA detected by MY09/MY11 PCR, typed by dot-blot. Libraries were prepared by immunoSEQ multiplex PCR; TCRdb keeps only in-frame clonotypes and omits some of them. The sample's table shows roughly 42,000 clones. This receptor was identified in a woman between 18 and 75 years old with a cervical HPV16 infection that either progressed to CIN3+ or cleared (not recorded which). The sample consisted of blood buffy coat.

The covered CDR3 bases are TGCAGTGCTAGAGACGTCGCGGATGGC. The encoded protein is CSARDVADG. The CDR3 in its entirety is CSARDVADGYTF. The rearrangement uses TRBV20-1 and TRBJ1-2, with D uncertain. The read terminates 3 residues ahead of where the CDR3 ends, so the germline J gene completes it. This CDR3 is built from 12 residues. In germline, CDR1 is DFQATT, CDR2 SNEGSKA (reference sequence). The V end was cut by 0 bases, the J end by 6 bases, with 8 bases between.